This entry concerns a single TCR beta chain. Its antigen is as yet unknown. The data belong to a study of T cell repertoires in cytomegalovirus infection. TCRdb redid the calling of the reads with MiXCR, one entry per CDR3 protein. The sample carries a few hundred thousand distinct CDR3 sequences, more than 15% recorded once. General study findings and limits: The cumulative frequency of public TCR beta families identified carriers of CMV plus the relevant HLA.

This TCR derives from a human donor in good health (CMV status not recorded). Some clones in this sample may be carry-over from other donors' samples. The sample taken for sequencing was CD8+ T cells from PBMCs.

DNA for the CDR3: TGTGCCAGTCATCCCGGTGTGGGAACTGAAGCTTTCTTT. It yields the protein CASHPGVGTEAFF. The chain combines TRBV19 with TRBJ1-1; D is undetermined. The germline V and J ends were trimmed by 8 bases and 5 bases, with 15 bases remaining between them. The CDR3 runs 13 residues. In germline, CDR1 is LNHDA, CDR2 SQIVND (reference sequence).